The present TCR beta chain was sequenced within a study of beta chain features in type 1 diabetes. The study, taken as a whole, reports: Within patients, naive, central memory and Treg TCRB repertoires seemed more similar than within healthy donors. There was a moderate but significant shortening of TCRB CDR3s in all four CD4+ subsets of Type 1 diabetes patients.

The germline V gene encodes CDR1 KGHSH and CDR2 LQKENI. The CDR3 has 15 residues. V gave up 2 bases and J gave up 7 bases; unmatched junction bases: 9. About this clone itself: Its antigen is still unknown.

The study reverse transcribed the entire isolated RNA, so it sequenced expressed TCRB transcripts. Only in-frame clones appear in the TCRdb table, and some are missing; sequencing was by immunoSEQ multiplex PCR. Among under 200,000 clones listed, 6.5% to 10% were seen once. All of the sorted populations showed purity greater than 95%. The chain combines TRBV18 with TRBJ1-2, with 8 bases lining up with TRBD1. This sequence originates from a young woman with type 1 diabetes. The source material was central memory CD4+ T cells from blood. The CDR3 reads CASSPAPTGVGGYTF. For the CDR3, the DNA is TGTGCCAGCTCACCAGCTCCGACAGGGGTAGGTGGCTACACCTTC. Looking up the rest from reference TRBV18 and TRBJ1-2 gives the full variable domain: NAGVMQNPRHLVRRRGQEARLRCSPMKGHSHVYWYRQLPEEGLKFMVYLQKENIIDESGMPKERFSAEFPKEGPSILRIQQVVRGDSAAYFCASSPAPTGVGGYTFGSGTRLTVV.